These 24 T cell receptor beta chains originate from one sample sequenced in a study of cytomegalovirus exposure and HLA in healthy donors. The PCR used 60 Vbeta and 13 Jbeta primers. TCRdb's table, derived via immunoSEQ multiplex PCR, lists solely in-frame clones and lacks some. Here the sample spans 150,000 to 200,000 clones, roughly 80% being singletons. Sequencing input: PBMCs. The receptors originated from a young woman in good health and CMV-seronegative.

This sequence joins TRBV5-4 and TRBJ2-3, with 16 nucleotides matching TRBD2. The J segment lost 3 bases and the V segment lost 2 bases, leaving 6 bases of the junction unmatched. The CDR3 has 18 residues. Germline assignment: CDR1 SGHNT and CDR2 YYREEE (reference sequence). The DNA of the CDR3 is TGTGCCAGCAGCTTAGGGACTAGCGGGAGGGCCGGGACAGATACGCAGTATTTT. It specifies CASSLGTSGRAGTDTQYF.

The genes are TRBV27 and TRBJ2-3; 16 nucleotides agree with TRBD2. The CDR3 consists of 16 residues. V trimming: 5 bases; J trimming: 9 bases; junction bases outside the gene matches: 8. Looked up from germline, CDR1 is MNHEY and CDR2 is SMNVEV (reference sequence). The CDR3 nucleotides read TGTGCCAGCAGTCTCGGGACTAGCGGGAGGGCCAGGACGCAGTATTTT. Its translation is CASSLGTSGRARTQYF.

The chain couples TRBV9 to TRBJ2-7, with 8 positions matching TRBD1. CDR1 and CDR2 (germline): SGDLS, YYNGEE. CDR3 size: 12 residues. Unmatched junction bases numbered 4, after V lost 5 bases and J lost 6 bases. The CDR3 region is CASSDTGGEQYF. Here the CDR3 DNA reads TGTGCCAGCAGTGATACAGGGGGCGAGCAGTACTTC.

This clone was found a few times. The chain carries TRBV27 and TRBJ1-1, with D maybe TRBD1 (6 bases). The CDR3 is 13 residues long. Trimming took off 5 bases at V and 3 bases at J, with 10 bases between the two ends. Germline CDR1 reads MNHEY; CDR2 reads SMNVEV (reference sequence). The CDR3 loop reads CASSARTDTEAFF. CDR3 DNA sequence: TGTGCCAGCAGTGCCCGGACAGACACTGAAGCTTTCTTT.

This clone was counted only a few times. The V call is TRBV10-2, the J call TRBJ2-1; 10 bases line up with TRBD2. CDR1 and CDR2 (germline): WSHSY, SAAADI. V dropped 5 bases and J dropped 8; count of bases not matched to a gene: 6. CDR3 size: 14 residues. Here the CDR3 reads CASSTSGMSHEQFF. As DNA, the CDR3 is TGCGCCAGCAGTACTAGCGGGATGTCGCATGAGCAGTTCTTC.

The chain has TRBV18 and TRBJ1-1, with 9 bases aligning to TRBD1. Germline assignment: CDR1 KGHSH and CDR2 LQKENI. Trimming took 5 bases from V and 5 from J; bases not matched to a gene: 6. CDR3 length equals 14 residues. The CDR3 sequence is CASSVRQGETEAFF. Here the CDR3 DNA reads TGTGCCAGCTCAGTTCGACAGGGGGAAACTGAAGCTTTCTTT.

This clone was picked up a small number of times. The V gene is TRBV13, the J gene TRBJ1-1, with D perhaps TRBD1 (6 bases). V dropped 1 base and J dropped 3 bases, with 15 bases sitting between them. CDR3 size: 16 residues. CDR1 PRHDT and CDR2 FYEKMQ come from the germline V gene (reference sequence). The CDR3 loop is CASSLETQGTYTEAFF. Written as DNA, the CDR3 is TGTGCCAGCAGCTTAGAGACCCAGGGGACCTACACTGAAGCTTTCTTT.

The CDR3 sequence is CASSLRLAGGQTQYF. The CDR3 DNA is TGTGCCAGCAGCTTAAGGCTAGCGGGCGGTCAGACCCAGTACTTC. The chain links TRBV7-2 to TRBJ2-5, with 8 bases matching TRBD2. There are 15 residues in the CDR3. Per germline, CDR1 SGHTA and CDR2 FQGNSA. With V trimmed by 2 bases and J by 6 bases, 8 bases remained unmatched.

The CDR3 coding sequence is TGTGCCAGCAGCCTCTCATTGCCGGGACTAGCGGGAGTTTGGGAGACCCAGTACTTC. It yields the protein CASSLSLPGLAGVWETQYF. The V and J genes are TRBV11-3 and TRBJ2-5; 14 bases match TRBD2. The CDR3 is 19 residues long. Germline CDR1 reads SGHNT; CDR2 reads YENEEA. J lost 5 bases, V lost 5 bases, and 16 bases had no gene match. Complete variable domain (other parts from reference TRBV11-3 and TRBJ2-5): EAGVVQSPRYKIIEKKQPVAFWCNPISGHNTLYWYLQNLGQGPELLIRYENEEAVDDSQLPKDRFSAERLKGVDSTLKIQPAELGDSAVYLCASSLSLPGLAGVWETQYFGPGTRLLVL.

The chain recombines TRBV28 with TRBJ2-7; 11 bases match TRBD2. Germline trimming cut 4 bases from V and 6 bases from J; bases unmatched to any gene: 8. Germline V gives CDR1 MDHEN, CDR2 SYDVKM. There are 15 residues in the CDR3. The CDR3, as DNA: TGTGCCAGCAGTTCTATTAGCGGGAGGGTCGTCGAGCAGTACTTC. Its protein product is CASSSISGRVVEQYF.

As regards this clone: Distinct nucleotide sequences in the sample also encode this CDR3. The V call is TRBV19, the J call TRBJ2-5; 8 positions match TRBD2. Trimming cost V 5 bases and J 2 bases; bases outside gene matches: 7. Germline V gene sequence: CDR1 LNHDA, CDR2 SQIVND (reference sequence). The CDR3 consists of 15 residues. The CDR3 DNA is TGTGCCAGTAGTCCACGGGGGGGAAAACAAGAGACCCAGTACTTC. Translated, it gives CASSPRGGKQETQYF. Full variable domain (remainder filled in from reference TRBV19 and TRBJ2-5): DGGITQSPKYLFRKEGQNVTLSCEQNLNHDAMYWYRQDPGQGLRLIYYSQIVNDFQKGDIAEGYSVSREKKESFPLTVTSAQKNPTAFYLCASSPRGGKQETQYFGPGTRLLVL.

The sample holds a few counts of this clone. The rearrangement uses TRBV2 and TRBJ1-5; D is unclear. Germline CDR1 is SNHLY and CDR2 is FYNNEI. V shed 6 bases and J shed 7 bases, with 13 bases lying between them. The CDR3 contains 13 residues. CDR3 sequence: CASRPLPIQPQHF. The CDR3 nucleotides are TGTGCCAGCAGACCACTCCCGATCCAGCCCCAGCATTTT.

The V and J genes are TRBV28 and TRBJ2-2, with D possibly being TRBD2 (6 bases). Deletions cut 3 bases from V and 5 bases from J, with 16 bases between. Germline CDR1 is MDHEN and CDR2 is SYDVKM. The CDR3 sequence is 16 residues long. The CDR3 DNA follows: TGTGCCAGCAGTTTTTTCCGACTAGGTAGTACCGGGGAGCTGTTTTTT. Translating it yields CASSFFRLGSTGELFF.

This chain joins TRBV4-3 and TRBJ2-3; TRBD2 aligns across 13 bases. The CDR3 totals 20 residues. J was trimmed by 5 bases and V by 0 bases; bases with no gene match: 14. CDR1 LGHNA and CDR2 YSLEER come from the germline V gene. The chain's CDR3 is CASSQDDSWGLAGKKDTQYF. In nucleotides, the CDR3 is TGCGCCAGCAGCCAAGATGACTCTTGGGGACTAGCGGGAAAGAAAGATACGCAGTATTTT.

V usage is TRBV27 and J usage is TRBJ2-7; D call uncertain. Germline values: CDR1 MNHEY, CDR2 SMNVEV (reference sequence). V was clipped by 0 bases and J by 0 bases, with 12 bases between them. This CDR3 comprises 16 residues. CDR3 in amino acids: CASSLSFERSSYEQYF. The CDR3 region has the DNA TGTGCCAGCAGTTTATCCTTTGAGAGGAGCTCCTACGAGCAGTACTTC.

V usage is TRBV4-1 and J usage is TRBJ2-7, with a weak D call TRBD1 (5 bases). CDR3 length equals 15 residues. Germline values: CDR1 MGHRA, CDR2 YSYEKL. V lost 5 bases to trimming and J lost 3 bases, with 17 bases between them. In DNA form, the CDR3 reads TGCGCCAGCAGCATAGGTTCACAGGTTAGCTACGAGCAGTACGTC. Its protein product is CASSIGSQVSYEQYV.

The chain links TRBV11-2 to TRBJ1-1; D remains unclear. V lost 4 bases to trimming and J lost 5 bases, with 17 bases between them. CDR1 is SGHAT, CDR2 FQNNGV, per germline. The CDR3 spans 15 residues. The CDR3 DNA is TGTGCCAGCAGCTATTACTCGGAATGGAGTACTGAAGCTTTCTTT. Amino acids: CASSYYSEWSTEAFF.

This chain links TRBV7-8 with TRBJ2-3; possibly TRBD2 for D (6 bases). The V end lost 0 bases, the J end lost 5 bases, and 9 bases lay between the germline ends. Germline assignment: CDR1 SGHVS and CDR2 FQNEAQ. The CDR3 loop spans 14 amino acids. The CDR3 DNA sequence: TGTGCCAGCAGCTTAGCGGGAGGAGGAGATACGCAGTATTTT. Residues: CASSLAGGGDTQYF.

The chain links TRBV28 to TRBJ1-5, with D possibly being TRBD1 (5 bases). CDR3 length equals 17 residues. V lost 4 bases, J lost 2 bases, and 18 bases lay in between. Germline V lookup: CDR1 MDHEN, CDR2 SYDVKM. CDR3 sequence reads: CASSSLVAGVGNQPQHF. As DNA, the CDR3 is TGTGCCAGCAGTTCCCTTGTGGCGGGGGTAGGCAATCAGCCCCAGCATTTT.

The rearrangement joins TRBV7-9 to TRBJ1-1; unclear D gene. CDR1 and CDR2 (germline): SEHNR, FQNEAQ (reference sequence). The CDR3 runs 13 residues. V was trimmed by 1 base and J by 8 bases, leaving 11 bases between them. The CDR3 loop is CASSLVTEMEAFF. CDR3 in DNA: TGTGCCAGCAGCTTAGTGACGGAGATGGAAGCTTTCTTT.

J is TRBJ1-5 and V is TRBV14; 8 nucleotides match TRBD1. With 0 bases clipped from V and 0 bases from J, the junction kept 7 bases outside the gene matches. Per the germline V gene, CDR1 is SGHDN and CDR2 is FVKESK. The CDR3 covers 18 residues. The CDR3: CASSQDLRQGISNQPQHF. CDR3 nucleotide sequence: TGTGCCAGCAGCCAAGATCTGAGACAGGGGATTAGCAATCAGCCCCAGCATTTT.

For this clone: This sample also contains other DNA sequences that code for the same CDR3. The rearrangement uses TRBV6-5 and TRBJ2-1; no definite D call. Germline V gene lookup returns CDR1 MNHEY and CDR2 SVGAGI. Deletions cut 2 bases from V and 10 bases from J, with 6 bases between. This CDR3 spans 11 amino acids. The CDR3 loop is CASSYGREQFF. CDR3 nucleotides: TGTGCCAGCAGTTACGGGCGAGAGCAGTTCTTC.

The chain couples TRBV7-2 to TRBJ2-7; TRBD2 agrees at 11 bases. Germline V gene sequence: CDR1 SGHTA, CDR2 FQGNSA. Germline trimming cut 0 bases from V and 6 bases from J; bases unmatched to any gene: 4. CDR3 size: 15 residues. As DNA, the CDR3 is TGTGCCAGCAGCTTAGCCTTAACTAGCGGGAGCGAGCAGTACGTC. Translated: CASSLALTSGSEQYV.

The genes are TRBV29-1 and TRBJ2-1, with 15 bases aligning to TRBD2. The V gene's germline CDR1 is SQVTM and CDR2 ANQGSEA. The CDR3 is 14 residues long. J lost 7 bases, V lost 7 bases, and 5 bases had no gene match. The CDR3 nucleotides read TGCAGCGCCGAAGGGACTAGCGGGGGGAATGAGCAGTTCTTC. This translates into CSAEGTSGGNEQFF.